Listed here are 27 T cell receptor beta chains from one sample, sequenced in a study of CD8 T cells in ankylosing spondylitis. TCRdb itself ran the 5' RACE reads through MiXCR, one entry per CDR3 protein. The table includes about 170,000 distinct CDR3 sequences, approximately 20% detected once. Sequencing was performed on blood, either unsorted or a sorted T cell fraction (not recorded which). These receptors were collected from a male donor with ankylosing spondylitis or in good health (not recorded which).

This clonotype was detected ten times or more. The V gene is TRBV20-1, the J gene TRBJ2-2, with no clear D. Deletions cut 3 bases from V and 3 bases from J, with 8 bases between. Germline-derived CDR1 and CDR2 are DFQATT and SNEGSKA (reference sequence). The CDR3 consists of 13 residues. In nucleotides, the CDR3 is TGCAGTGCTAGGAGGACCCACACCGGGGAGCTGTTTTTT. Amino acid sequence: CSARRTHTGELFF.

Turning to this clonotype: This may be a read error: a much more frequent sequence differs by one nucleotide. The V call is TRBV5-1, the J call TRBJ2-7; weak D call: TRBD1 (6 bases). CDR1 SGHRS and CDR2 YFSETQ come from the germline V gene. This CDR3 has 12 residues. The CDR3 loop is CTSSLSRGEQYF. Here the CDR3 DNA reads TGCACCAGCAGCTTGAGCAGGGGCGAGCAGTACTTC.

This sequence joins TRBV5-5 and TRBJ1-1; D unresolved. The CDR3 covers 13 residues. V lost 6 bases, J lost 5 bases, and 14 bases lay in between. Germline values: CDR1 SGHKS, CDR2 YYEKEE (reference sequence). CDR3 sequence (DNA): TGTGCCAGCAATGTCAGATTAAGAACTGAAGCTTTCTTT. Its protein product is CASNVRLRTEAFF.

This clonotype was detected ten times or more. The gene calls are TRBV5-1 and TRBJ2-5, with TRBD1 matching over 8 bases. This CDR3 region has 15 residues. The J segment lost 5 bases and the V segment lost 0 bases, leaving 6 bases of the junction unmatched. The germline CDR1 and CDR2 sequences are SGHRS and YFSETQ. The CDR3 DNA reads as TGCGCCAGCAGCTTGGTCGCCAGGGGGCTCGAGACCCAGTACTTC. Translated, it gives CASSLVARGLETQYF.

This clonotype came up many times. The CDR3 sequence: CASHTPGARVNEQFF. The CDR3 DNA reads as TGTGCCAGTCATACTCCCGGGGCCCGCGTAAATGAGCAGTTCTTC. The rearrangement joins TRBV5-4 to TRBJ2-1; D could derive from TRBD1 or TRBD2 (5 bases each). CDR3 size: 15 residues. Trimming removed 8 bases at V and 7 bases at J, with 22 bases between. Germline CDR1 is SGHNT and CDR2 is YYREEE (reference sequence).

To note about this clonotype: Being one base from a much bigger clone, this may be a read error. The chain links TRBV5-1 to TRBJ1-4; perhaps TRBD1 as D (6 bases). The CDR3 spans 18 residues. V gave up 0 bases and J gave up 7 bases, with 22 bases separating them. Per the germline V gene, CDR1 is SGHRS and CDR2 is YFSETQ. The CDR3 DNA is TGCGCCAGCAGCTTGGGGATTAAGGGACACGTAAAGGTTGAAAAACTGTTTTTT. This codes for CASSLGIKGHVKVEKLFF.

This clonotype was observed many times. The CDR3 here is CASSQDGPSSGNTIYF. The CDR3 nucleotides are TGTGCCAGCAGCCAGGATGGACCGAGCTCTGGAAACACCATATATTTT. The chain joins TRBV4-2 to TRBJ1-3; D unclear. Germline assignment: CDR1 LGHNA and CDR2 YNFKEQ. V lost 3 bases and J lost 0, with 12 bases in between. The CDR3 is 16 amino acids.

This clonotype was recorded at least ten times. The CDR3 DNA follows: TGTGCCAGCAGGACGCCGGGAAACACAGATACGCAGTATTTT. Its protein is CASRTPGNTDTQYF. The rearrangement joins TRBV28 to TRBJ2-3; possibly TRBD2 for D (5 bases). The germline CDR1 and CDR2 sequences are MDHEN and SYDVKM. V lost 6 bases to trimming and J lost 2 bases, with 12 bases between them. This CDR3 has 14 residues.

This clonotype was counted only a few times. The rearrangement links TRBV29-1 to TRBJ1-2; 9 bases are a match to TRBD1. In germline, CDR1 is SQVTM, CDR2 ANQGSEA. V dropped 4 bases and J dropped 2; count of bases not matched to a gene: 8. The CDR3 consists of 15 residues. CDR3 protein: CSVVDLTGGNYGYTF. The CDR3 DNA is TGCAGCGTTGTCGATCTGACAGGGGGGAACTATGGCTACACCTTC.

The chain uses TRBV6-1 and TRBJ2-2, with a weak D call TRBD2 (5 bases). This CDR3 has 14 amino acids. Germline CDR1 MNHNS, CDR2 SASEGT. The V end was cut by 5 bases, the J end by 6 bases, with 13 bases between. The CDR3 loop reads CASSQLVDAGELFF. The DNA for the CDR3 is TGTGCCAGCAGTCAACTAGTAGACGCCGGGGAGCTGTTTTTT.

This chain connects TRBV4-2 to TRBJ2-1; TRBD2 matches 10 bases. In germline, CDR1 is LGHNA, CDR2 YNFKEQ. The CDR3 covers 15 residues. With V trimmed by 4 bases and J by 6 bases, 6 bases remained unmatched. CDR3 sequence: CASSPSGSTFNEQFF. The CDR3 DNA is TGTGCCAGCAGCCCTAGCGGGAGTACATTCAATGAGCAGTTCTTC.

This clonotype came up many times. The V gene is TRBV19, the J gene TRBJ2-7; weak D call: TRBD2 (6 bases). Between the trimmed V and J ends, which lost 1 base and 0 bases, there was a span of 10 bases. The CDR3 length is 15 residues. Germline V gene data show CDR1 as LNHDA and CDR2 as SQIVND (reference sequence). This chain's CDR3 is CASSIGSGSSYEQYF. The CDR3 DNA reads TGTGCCAGTAGTATAGGTAGCGGCTCCTCCTACGAGCAGTACTTC.

This clonotype came up a few times. The chain couples TRBV23-1 to TRBJ2-7, with D possibly TRBD2 on 5 matching bases. TRBV23-1 qualifies as an ORF whose function is uncertain. This CDR3 comprises 14 residues. Trimming pared 3 bases from V and 4 bases from J, leaving 13 bases between. Here the CDR3 DNA reads TGCGCCAGCAGTCATGGGGTTGGGAGTTACGAGCAGTACTTC. Its translation is CASSHGVGSYEQYF.

This clonotype was counted at least ten times. This rearrangement joins TRBV5-1 to TRBJ1-2; D uncertain. Germline V gene data show CDR1 as SGHRS and CDR2 as YFSETQ. Trimming removed 0 bases at V and 8 bases at J, with 14 bases between. This CDR3 is 14 amino acids long. The CDR3 reads CASSLVGTDIGYTF. CDR3 bases: TGCGCCAGCAGCTTGGTAGGCACGGATATCGGCTACACCTTC.

The chain recombines TRBV20-1 with TRBJ1-1; D is unclear. Germline lookup yields CDR1 DFQATT and CDR2 SNEGSKA (reference sequence). The CDR3 covers 12 residues. Trimming cost V 2 bases and J 2 bases, with 6 bases left between them. The DNA of the CDR3 is TGCAGTGCTAGACTCCTTAACACTGAAGCTTTCTTT. Translated: CSARLLNTEAFF.

The J gene is TRBJ1-2, the V gene TRBV29-1; maybe TRBD1 (5 bases). Trimming took 6 bases from V and 2 from J, leaving 13 bases between them. This CDR3 has 13 amino acids. From germline, CDR1 is SQVTM and CDR2 ANQGSEA. The chain's CDR3 is CSVGLLRNYGYTF. In nucleotides, the CDR3 is TGCAGCGTGGGGCTTCTACGGAACTATGGCTACACCTTC.

This clonotype was recorded many times. The chain is built from TRBV7-2 and TRBJ2-3, with a tentative D call TRBD1 (5 bases). V lost 6 bases and J lost 6, with 10 bases in between. Per the germline V gene, CDR1 is SGHTA and CDR2 is FQGNSA. This CDR3 comprises 12 residues. As DNA, the CDR3 is TGTGCCAGCAGTCTCAAGGGGGATACGCAGTATTTT. Its protein product is CASSLKGDTQYF.

This clonotype was detected many times. The rearrangement links TRBV6-5 to TRBJ1-2; D gene uncertain. CDR3 length: 13 amino acids. The V end was cut by 2 bases, the J end by 5 bases, with 9 bases between. Germline V gives CDR1 MNHEY, CDR2 SVGAGI. CDR3 protein: CASSYTGLYGYTF. CDR3 bases: TGTGCCAGCAGTTACACTGGATTGTATGGCTACACCTTC.

This clonotype was detected ten times or more. The chain recombines TRBV28 with TRBJ1-5, with 7 nucleotides matching TRBD1. The ends lost 5 bases at V and 7 bases at J; junction bases unmatched: 8. Germline lookup yields CDR1 MDHEN and CDR2 SYDVKM. The CDR3 consists of 14 residues. CDR3 nucleotide sequence: TGTGCCAGCAGTGCAAGACAGGGACTCCAGCCCCAGCATTTT. Protein sequence: CASSARQGLQPQHF.

This clonotype has only a few counts. V usage is TRBV9 and J usage is TRBJ2-1; TRBD2 matches 11 bases. After removal of 3 bases from V and 4 bases from J, the junction contained 3 bases not matched to a gene. The CDR3 is made up of 15 amino acids. Germline V gene sequence: CDR1 SGDLS, CDR2 YYNGEE. The CDR3 loop is CASSARLAGYNEQFF. CDR3 nucleotide sequence: TGTGCCAGCAGCGCAAGACTAGCGGGATACAATGAGCAGTTCTTC. Full variable domain (rest looked up from reference TRBV9 and TRBJ2-1): DSGVTQTPKHLITATGQRVTLRCSPRSGDLSVYWYQQSLDQGLQFLIQYYNGEERAKGNILERFSAQQFPDLHSELNLSSLELGDSALYFCASSARLAGYNEQFFGPGTRLTVL.

On this clonotype itself: A much larger clone lies a single base off, so this may be a read error. V is TRBV20-1 and J is TRBJ2-2; 7 bases agree with TRBD1. The V gene's germline CDR1 is DFQATT and CDR2 SNEGSKA (reference sequence). V gave up 3 bases and J gave up 6 bases; unmatched junction bases: 1. The CDR3 runs to 12 residues. In DNA form, the CDR3 reads TGCAGTGCTAGGCAGGGGGCCGGGGAGCTGTTTTTT. Translated: CSARQGAGELFF.

At least ten counts were recorded for this clonotype. The chain employs TRBV5-1 and TRBJ2-1; 11 bases map to TRBD1. This CDR3 is 18 amino acids long. Germline V gene sequence: CDR1 SGHRS, CDR2 YFSETQ. With V trimmed by 4 bases and J by 0 bases, 9 bases remained unmatched. CDR3 residues: CASSIGTGGSSSYNEQFF. CDR3 nucleotides: TGCGCCAGCAGCATCGGGACAGGGGGTTCGAGCTCCTACAATGAGCAGTTCTTC.

This chain links TRBV10-3 with TRBJ1-2; D is unclear. V was cut by 2 bases and J by 0 bases, with 7 bases left in between. In germline, CDR1 is ENHRY, CDR2 SYGVKD. CDR3 length: 14 amino acids. The CDR3 sequence: CAISEATANYGYTF. CDR3 in DNA: TGTGCCATCAGTGAGGCGACTGCTAACTATGGCTACACCTTC.

The chain employs TRBV29-1 and TRBJ1-3, with D uncertain. V was trimmed by 5 bases and J by 0 bases, leaving 8 bases between them. CDR3 length: 13 residues. Germline CDR1 reads SQVTM; CDR2 reads ANQGSEA. The CDR3 region has the DNA TGCAGCGTTCATGGGAGCTCTGGAAACACCATATATTTT. This encodes CSVHGSSGNTIYF. Full variable domain (outside the CDR3, taken from reference TRBV29-1 and TRBJ1-3): SAVISQKPSRDICQRGTSLTIQCQVDSQVTMMFWYRQQPGQSLTLIATANQGSEATYESGFVIDKFPISRPNLTFSTLTVSNMSPEDSSIYLCSVHGSSGNTIYFGEGSWLTVV.

V is TRBV5-1 and J is TRBJ2-5; D unclear. The CDR3 consists of 12 residues. V lost 4 bases and J 5 bases, leaving 9 bases between the germline ends. CDR1 and CDR2 (germline): SGHRS, YFSETQ. CDR3: CASSEGEETQYF. CDR3 sequence (DNA): TGCGCCAGCAGCGAAGGAGAGGAGACCCAGTACTTC. Filled out from reference TRBV5-1 and TRBJ2-5, the complete variable domain reads KAGVTQTPRYLIKTRGQQVTLSCSPISGHRSVSWYQQTPGQGLQFLFEYFSETQRNKGNFPGRFSGRQFSNSRSEMNVSTLELGDSALYLCASSEGEETQYFGPGTRLLVL.

V gene TRBV23-1 combines with J gene TRBJ2-2; TRBD1 is a possible D gene (6 bases). TRBV23-1 carries the ORF label, with uncertain function. The CDR3 extends over 17 amino acids. The V end lost 2 bases, the J end lost 0 bases, and 13 bases lay between the germline ends. The CDR3 is CASSQGGHPSNTGELFF. The DNA for the CDR3 is TGCGCCAGCAGTCAAGGGGGACACCCCTCGAACACCGGGGAGCTGTTTTTT.

Turning to this clonotype: The junction departs from the called germline gene at one end, perhaps through a read error. The rearrangement uses TRBV3-1 and TRBJ1-1; D call uncertain. This CDR3 has 11 residues. Germline CDR1 and CDR2: LGHDT and YNNKEL (reference sequence). CDR3 DNA: TGTGCCAGCAGCTACGACACCGAAGCTTTCTTT. Amino acid sequence: CASSYDTEAFF.